The clone carrying this T cell receptor (beta chain) was detected ten times or more. The antigen is undetermined. This specimen comes from a study of identical twins. TCRdb processed the 5' RACE reads anew with MiXCR; each CDR3 protein has one entry. The repertoire has more than 650,000 distinct CDR3 sequences, around 6% of them found once; the top ten carry about 2%. Regarding the study as a whole: Alpha sequences that were out-of-frame and twin-shared showed an excess of low generation probability.

The V gene's germline CDR1 is GTSNPN and CDR2 SVGIG (reference sequence). This CDR3 comprises 14 residues. V lost 0 bases and J 2 bases, leaving 8 bases between the germline ends. The sample consisted of naive T cells sorted from blood. The V call is TRBV30, the J call TRBJ2-1; tentative D call: TRBD2 (6 bases). This TCR was sampled from a man between 18 and 29 years old in good health. As DNA, the CDR3 is TGTGCCTGGAGTGTGTTAGCGGCCTACAATGAGCAGTTCTTC. It encodes CAWSVLAAYNEQFF.